This T cell receptor beta chain was found in a study of blood T cell repertoires in COVID-19. The CDR3 spans 17 residues. The V end was cut by 0 bases, the J end by 0 bases, with 12 bases between. Participants were aged about 18 to 89 years from approximately 23 US areas. Cohort assignment relied on participant-reported clinical history. Recovered status applied to Cohort 3 donors who had two consecutive negative PCRs. It also applied to those with clearance or with symptom resolution. Original data processing: The authors estimated nucleated cell counts from reference gene primer amplification. The table came from immunoSEQ multiplex PCR; TCRdb's copy has only in-frame clones and leaves some out. The DNA gave D and trimming, while V, J and clone size come from that table. The table records around 480,000 clones, roughly 90% of them present only once.

The rearrangement links TRBV23-1 to TRBJ1-3; D gene uncertain. TRBV23-1 is noted as an ORF with a role that remains uncertain. Sequencing was done on a sample of PBMCs or T cells enriched from blood (not recorded which). The receptor was derived from a young woman who had recovered from COVID-19. The CDR3 spells CASSQSVVENSGNTIYF. CDR3 nucleotide sequence: TGCGCCAGCAGTCAATCGGTGGTGGAGAACTCTGGAAACACCATATATTTT.